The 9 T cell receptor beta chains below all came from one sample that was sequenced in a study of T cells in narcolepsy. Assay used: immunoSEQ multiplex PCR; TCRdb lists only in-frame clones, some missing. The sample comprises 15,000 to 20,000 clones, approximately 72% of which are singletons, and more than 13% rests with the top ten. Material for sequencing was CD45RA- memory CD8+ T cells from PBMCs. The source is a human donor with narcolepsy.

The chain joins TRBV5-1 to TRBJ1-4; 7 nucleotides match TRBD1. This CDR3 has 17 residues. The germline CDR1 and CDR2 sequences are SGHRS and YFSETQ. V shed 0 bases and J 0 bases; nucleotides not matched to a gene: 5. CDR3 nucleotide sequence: TGCGCCAGCAGCTTGGATCCCAGGGGGGCAACTAATGAAAAACTGTTTTTT. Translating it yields CASSLDPRGATNEKLFF.

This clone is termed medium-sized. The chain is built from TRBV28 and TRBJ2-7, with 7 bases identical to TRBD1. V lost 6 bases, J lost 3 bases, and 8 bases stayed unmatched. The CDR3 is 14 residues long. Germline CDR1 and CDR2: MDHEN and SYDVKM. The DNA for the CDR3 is TGTGCCAGCAGCACGGGACAGTCTTTCTACGAGCAGTACTTC. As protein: CASSTGQSFYEQYF. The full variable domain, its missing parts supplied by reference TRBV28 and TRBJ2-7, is DVKVTQSSRYLVKRTGEKVFLECVQDMDHENMFWYRQDPGLGLRLIYFSYDVKMKEKGDIPEGYSVSREKKERFSLILESASTNQTSMYLCASSTGQSFYEQYFGPGTRLTVT.

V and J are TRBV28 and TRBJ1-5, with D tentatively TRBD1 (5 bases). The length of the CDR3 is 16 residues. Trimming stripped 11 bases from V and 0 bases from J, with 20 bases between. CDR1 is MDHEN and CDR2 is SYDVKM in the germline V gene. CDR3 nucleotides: TGTGCCGTCTCGGGGGGAATCGGATATAGCAATCAGCCCCAGCATTTT. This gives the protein CAVSGGIGYSNQPQHF. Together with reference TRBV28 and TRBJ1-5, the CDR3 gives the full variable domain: DVKVTQSSRYLVKRTGEKVFLECVQDMDHENMFWYRQDPGLGLRLIYFSYDVKMKEKGDIPEGYSVSREKKERFSLILESASTNQTSMYLCAVSGGIGYSNQPQHFGDGTRLSIL.

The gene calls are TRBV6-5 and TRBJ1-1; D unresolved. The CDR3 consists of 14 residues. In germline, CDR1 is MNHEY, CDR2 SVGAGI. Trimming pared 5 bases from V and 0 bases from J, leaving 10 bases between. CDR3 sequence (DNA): TGTGCCAGCAGTGAGCAGGACTTGAACACTGAAGCTTTCTTT. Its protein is CASSEQDLNTEAFF.

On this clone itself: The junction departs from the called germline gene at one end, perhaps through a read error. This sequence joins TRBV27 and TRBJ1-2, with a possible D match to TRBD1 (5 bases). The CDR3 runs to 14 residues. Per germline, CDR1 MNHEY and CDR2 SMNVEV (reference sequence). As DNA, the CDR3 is TGTGCCAGCAGCTTATCTTGGGGCGTTGAGGGCTACACCTTC. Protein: CASSLSWGVEGYTF.

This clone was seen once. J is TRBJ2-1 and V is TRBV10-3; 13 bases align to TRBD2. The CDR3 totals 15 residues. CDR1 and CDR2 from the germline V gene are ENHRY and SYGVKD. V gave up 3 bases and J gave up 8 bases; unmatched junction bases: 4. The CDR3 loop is CAISETSGRGHEQFF. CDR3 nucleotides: TGTGCCATCAGTGAAACTAGCGGGAGGGGCCATGAGCAGTTCTTC.

The CDR3 bases are TGCGCCAGCAGCCAAGAGAGGGCTTCCACAGATACGCAGTATTTT. It translates to CASSQERASTDTQYF. The V call is TRBV4-1, the J call TRBJ2-3; tentatively, D is TRBD2 (5 bases). CDR1 is MGHRA and CDR2 is YSYEKL in the germline V gene. Trimming left V 0 bases short and J 2 bases short, with 9 bases between. The CDR3 is made up of 15 amino acids.

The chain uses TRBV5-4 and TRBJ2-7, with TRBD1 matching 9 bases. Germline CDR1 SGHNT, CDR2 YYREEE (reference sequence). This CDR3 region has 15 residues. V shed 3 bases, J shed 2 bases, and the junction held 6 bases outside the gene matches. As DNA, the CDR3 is TGTGCCAGCAGCTCGTTGGGACAGGGCCCCTACGAGCAGTACTTC. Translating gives CASSSLGQGPYEQYF.

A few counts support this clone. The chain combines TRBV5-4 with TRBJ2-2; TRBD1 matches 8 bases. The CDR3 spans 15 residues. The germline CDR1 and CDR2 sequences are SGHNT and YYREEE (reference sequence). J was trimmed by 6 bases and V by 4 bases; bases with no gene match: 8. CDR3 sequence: CASSPRTGKAGELFF. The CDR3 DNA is TGTGCCAGCAGCCCCAGGACAGGGAAGGCCGGGGAGCTGTTTTTT. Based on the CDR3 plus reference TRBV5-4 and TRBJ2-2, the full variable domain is ETGVTQSPTHLIKTRGQQVTLRCSSQSGHNTVSWYQQALGQGPQFIFQYYREEENGRGNFPPRFSGLQFPNYSSELNVNALELDDSALYLCASSPRTGKAGELFFGEGSRLTVL.